These 32 T cell receptor beta chains originate from one sample sequenced in a study of blood T cell repertoires in COVID-19. Clones were sequenced by immunoSEQ multiplex PCR, and TCRdb holds only the in-frame ones, with some missing. The table shows around 250,000 clones, with roughly 80% occurring only once. The sequenced material came from peripheral blood. These receptors were taken from a woman under 30 with acute or convalescent COVID-19.

This clone was recorded once. The V and J genes are TRBV27 and TRBJ1-4; D is possibly TRBD1 (6 bases). Germline V lookup: CDR1 MNHEY, CDR2 SMNVEV (reference sequence). V was trimmed by 2 bases and J by 3 bases, leaving 13 bases between them. This CDR3 is built from 16 residues. The CDR3, as DNA: TGTGCCAGCAGTTTACGGGGGGGCTGGGCTAATGAAAAACTGTTTTTT. Its protein product is CASSLRGGWANEKLFF.

This clone was counted between two and nine times. Other DNA sequences within the sample encode an identical CDR3. The DNA of the CDR3 is TGTGCCAGCAGCCCCCCGGGGGGGCGCGACAATGAGCAGTTCTTC. Its translation is CASSPPGGRDNEQFF. The chain is built from TRBV7-2 and TRBJ2-1, with 8 nucleotides matching TRBD2. Germline CDR1 reads SGHTA; CDR2 reads FQGNSA. CDR3 length: 15 amino acids. V lost 5 bases, J lost 5 bases, and 8 bases stayed unmatched. Combining the CDR3 with reference TRBV7-2 and TRBJ2-1 gives the whole variable domain GAGVSQSPSNKVTEKGKDVELRCDPISGHTALYWYRQSLGQGLEFLIYFQGNSAPDKSGLPSDRFSAERTGGSVSTLTIQRTQQEDSAVYLCASSPPGGRDNEQFFGPGTRLTVL.

J is TRBJ2-3 and V is TRBV30, with a tentative D call TRBD1 (6 bases). The CDR3 is made up of 13 amino acids. Germline CDR1 and CDR2: GTSNPN and SVGIG (reference sequence). V was cut by 0 bases and J by 4 bases, with 8 bases left in between. CDR3 region: CAWSVAGADTQYF. CDR3 sequence (DNA): TGTGCCTGGAGTGTCGCAGGGGCAGATACGCAGTATTTT. Filled out from reference TRBV30 and TRBJ2-3, the complete variable domain reads SQTIHQWPATLVQPVGSPLSLECTVEGTSNPNLYWYRQAAGRGLQLLFYSVGIGQISSEVPQNLSASRPQDRQFILSSKKLLLSDSGFYLCAWSVAGADTQYFGPGTRLTVL.

The chain links TRBV4-3 to TRBJ2-7; tentative D call: TRBD1 (6 bases). The CDR3 has 14 residues. CDR1 and CDR2 (germline): LGHNA, YSLEER. V lost 0 bases to trimming and J lost 2 bases, with 8 bases between them. The DNA for the CDR3 is TGCGCCAGCAGCCAAGATGACAGGACCTACGAGCAGTACTTC. Residues: CASSQDDRTYEQYF.

The chain is built from TRBV27 and TRBJ2-3; D remains ambiguous. The CDR3 covers 13 residues. Trimming cost V 0 bases and J 2 bases, with 3 bases left between them. The germline V gene has CDR1 MNHEY and CDR2 SMNVEV (reference sequence). CDR3 residues: CASSLSLTDTQYF. For the CDR3, the DNA is TGTGCCAGCAGTTTATCTCTCACAGATACGCAGTATTTT.

This clone was seen more than once but under ten times. V gene TRBV20-1 combines with J gene TRBJ2-3, with 9 positions matching TRBD2. Germline V CDR1 and CDR2: DFQATT, SNEGSKA (reference sequence). The trim removed 3 bases at V and 7 bases at J, leaving 8 bases unmatched. The CDR3 sequence is 14 residues long. The CDR3 DNA reads as TGCAGTGCTAGTTCTCCTAGCGGGGATTATACGCAGTATTTT. This translates into CSASSPSGDYTQYF.

The V gene is TRBV6-1, the J gene TRBJ1-4; weak D call: TRBD1 (5 bases). This CDR3 has 15 residues. The V end lost 2 bases, the J end lost 8 bases, and 15 bases lay between the germline ends. Germline loops: CDR1 MNHNS, CDR2 SASEGT. The CDR3 DNA sequence: TGTGCCAGCAGTGAATCCCCAGGGTTGGAGGAAAAACTGTTTTTT. It translates to CASSESPGLEEKLFF.

This clone was seen a single time. V gene TRBV5-4 combines with J gene TRBJ1-1; 12 bases match TRBD1. This CDR3 has 16 amino acids. J lost 2 bases, V lost 4 bases, and 6 bases had no gene match. CDR1 is SGHNT, CDR2 YYREEE, per germline (reference sequence). DNA for the CDR3: TGTGCCAGCAGCCAGGGGACAGGGGGCGCCAACACTGAAGCTTTCTTT. Its protein product is CASSQGTGGANTEAFF.

The CDR3 protein is CASSPGVGLWNSPLHF. CDR3 coding DNA: TGTGCCAGCAGTCCCGGGGTGGGGTTGTGGAATTCACCCCTCCACTTT. The chain is built from TRBV27 and TRBJ1-6; no reliable D call. This CDR3 region has 16 residues. V lost 5 bases and J lost 7, with 18 bases in between. CDR1 and CDR2 from the germline V gene are MNHEY and SMNVEV (reference sequence).

The chain combines TRBV5-1 with TRBJ1-2; a weak D match, TRBD1 (6 bases). The length of the CDR3 is 15 residues. Trimming took off 4 bases at V and 8 bases at J, with 21 bases between the two ends. Germline values: CDR1 SGHRS, CDR2 YFSETQ. CDR3 nucleotide sequence: TGCGCCAGCAGCCCGGCTCAGGGGTCCCTCGAGGGCTACACCTTC. Translated: CASSPAQGSLEGYTF.

The chain joins TRBV13 to TRBJ1-4; 8 bases match TRBD1. Germline CDR1 reads PRHDT; CDR2 reads FYEKMQ (reference sequence). The junction had 6 bases not matched to a gene; V was cut back by 5 bases and J by 4 bases. CDR3 length: 15 residues. CDR3: CASSLGQGLNEKLFF. CDR3 sequence (DNA): TGTGCCAGCAGCCTCGGACAGGGCCTTAATGAAAAACTGTTTTTT.

The chain employs TRBV19 and TRBJ2-2; 7 bases map to TRBD1. The J segment lost 4 bases and the V segment lost 5 bases, leaving 10 bases of the junction unmatched. The CDR3 loop spans 16 amino acids. CDR1 is LNHDA and CDR2 is SQIVND in the germline V gene (reference sequence). The CDR3 region is CASSPKSGQTTGELFF. In nucleotides, the CDR3 is TGTGCCAGTAGTCCAAAGTCGGGACAGACCACCGGGGAGCTGTTTTTT. The entire variable domain, with the rest obtained from reference TRBV19 and TRBJ2-2, is as follows: DGGITQSPKYLFRKEGQNVTLSCEQNLNHDAMYWYRQDPGQGLRLIYYSQIVNDFQKGDIAEGYSVSREKKESFPLTVTSAQKNPTAFYLCASSPKSGQTTGELFFGEGSRLTVL.

The V gene is TRBV5-1, the J gene TRBJ2-5; a possible D gene is TRBD1 (6 bases). Germline V gene lookup returns CDR1 SGHRS and CDR2 YFSETQ. This CDR3 is 13 amino acids long. V was pared by 4 bases and J by 3 bases, with 10 bases between. CDR3 sequence reads: CASSTWTEETQYF. CDR3 DNA sequence: TGCGCCAGCAGCACATGGACAGAAGAGACCCAGTACTTC.

This clone was detected only a few times. The chain is built from TRBV14 and TRBJ1-1; the match to TRBD1 covers 7 bases. The germline V gene has CDR1 SGHDN and CDR2 FVKESK. V trimming: 2 bases; J trimming: 7 bases; junction bases outside the gene matches: 1. The CDR3 is 12 residues long. The CDR3 DNA reads TGTGCCAGCAGCCAAACAGGGGTTGAAGCTTTCTTT. This encodes CASSQTGVEAFF.

The chain couples TRBV6-5 to TRBJ2-7; 9 bases are shared with TRBD1. The CDR3 extends over 15 amino acids. V lost 4 bases, J lost 5 bases, and 9 bases stayed unmatched. Germline assignment: CDR1 MNHEY and CDR2 SVGAGI. CDR3 coding DNA: TGTGCCAGCAGTTTGCCTGGGACAGGGACCCACGAGCAGTACTTC. Encoded protein: CASSLPGTGTHEQYF.

This sequence joins TRBV10-2 and TRBJ2-7, with 10 bases that match TRBD2. This CDR3 is 15 amino acids long. CDR1 and CDR2 (germline): WSHSY, SAAADI. The V gene end was trimmed by 4 bases and the J gene end by 1 base; junction bases not matched to a gene: 4. The CDR3 loop reads CASSGLAGVSYEQYF. Written as DNA, the CDR3 is TGCGCCAGCAGTGGCCTAGCGGGAGTGTCCTACGAGCAGTACTTC.

The J gene is TRBJ1-1, the V gene TRBV5-4; D is undetermined. This CDR3 region has 13 residues. CDR1 and CDR2 (germline): SGHNT, YYREEE (reference sequence). Deletions cut 4 bases from V and 1 base from J, with 8 bases between. As DNA, the CDR3 is TGTGCCAGCAGCCCAAACACGAACACTGAAGCTTTCTTT. This codes for CASSPNTNTEAFF.

The chain is built from TRBV9 and TRBJ1-2; D ambiguous. The CDR3 length is 17 residues. Germline lookup yields CDR1 SGDLS and CDR2 YYNGEE. V lost 0 bases to trimming and J lost 5 bases, with 20 bases between them. The CDR3 sequence is CASSVGEGSAARYGYTF. CDR3 DNA: TGTGCCAGCAGCGTAGGGGAGGGTTCAGCGGCGCGGTATGGCTACACCTTC.

J is TRBJ1-2 and V is TRBV7-9; D call uncertain. This CDR3 region has 14 residues. Germline CDR1 and CDR2: SEHNR and FQNEAQ (reference sequence). V was trimmed by 3 bases and J by 2 bases, leaving 10 bases between them. CDR3 amino acids: CASSLADSNYGYTF. The DNA for the CDR3 is TGTGCCAGCAGCTTGGCCGACTCCAACTATGGCTACACCTTC.

This sequence joins TRBV29-1 and TRBJ1-3; D possibly corresponds to TRBD1 (5 bases). This CDR3 region has 13 residues. Trimming took off 1 base at V and 4 bases at J, with 8 bases between the two ends. The germline gives CDR1 SQVTM, CDR2 ANQGSEA. The CDR3 reads CSVEAGLGNTIYF. The DNA of the CDR3 is TGCAGCGTTGAAGCAGGGTTGGGAAACACCATATATTTT.

The chain's CDR3 is CSVVASSYNEQFF. As DNA, the CDR3 is TGCAGCGTCGTAGCGTCTTCCTACAATGAGCAGTTCTTC. This chain joins TRBV29-1 and TRBJ2-1; D perhaps matches TRBD2 (5 bases). The V end lost 6 bases, the J end lost 1 base, and 10 bases lay between the germline ends. This CDR3 is 13 amino acids long. Germline values: CDR1 SQVTM, CDR2 ANQGSEA.

This clone appeared a few times. The V and J genes are TRBV19 and TRBJ1-5, with TRBD1 as a possible D gene (6 bases). V was trimmed by 6 bases and J by 6 bases, leaving 24 bases between them. CDR1 and CDR2 (germline): LNHDA, SQIVND (reference sequence). The CDR3 is 17 residues long. This CDR3 reads CASSKQGITWGSQPQHF. The CDR3 DNA follows: TGTGCCAGTAGCAAACAGGGAATCACCTGGGGGAGTCAGCCCCAGCATTTT.

The chain couples TRBV13 to TRBJ1-4; 10 nucleotides line up with TRBD1. This CDR3 has 15 residues. Germline CDR1 reads PRHDT; CDR2 reads FYEKMQ (reference sequence). The V and J ends lost 5 bases and 7 bases, in that order; junction bases with no gene match: 7. The DNA of the CDR3 is TGTGCCAGCAGCCCAAGGACAGGGGGTGGTGAAAAACTGTTTTTT. Amino acid sequence: CASSPRTGGGEKLFF.

This clone was seen once. In DNA, the CDR3 is TGTGCCAGTAGTGTGAAGCGGGGAGGTTCCTACAATGAGCAGTTCTTC. Amino acid sequence: CASSVKRGGSYNEQFF. The rearrangement joins TRBV19 to TRBJ2-1, with TRBD2 matching over 7 bases. The CDR3 contains 16 residues. Germline V gene sequence: CDR1 LNHDA, CDR2 SQIVND (reference sequence). The J segment lost 1 base and the V segment lost 5 bases, leaving 8 bases of the junction unmatched.

The chain links TRBV3-1 (or the pseudogene TRBV3-2) to TRBJ2-7; no reliable D call. Trimming stripped 1 base from V and 3 bases from J, with 10 bases between. The CDR3 has 14 residues. Germline CDR1 reads LGHDT; CDR2 reads YNNKEL (reference sequence). This CDR3 is CASSQGFYSYEQYF. For the CDR3, the DNA is TGTGCCAGCAGCCAAGGCTTTTACAGCTACGAGCAGTACTTC.

V usage is TRBV11-2 and J usage is TRBJ2-1; tentatively, D is TRBD1 (6 bases). Germline assignment: CDR1 SGHAT and CDR2 FQNNGV. With 5 bases removed from V and 7 bases from J, the gap between germline ends came to 18 bases. The CDR3 loop spans 15 amino acids. CDR3 protein: CASSLGRYRVNEQFF. In DNA, the CDR3 is TGTGCCAGCAGCCTAGGACGGTACAGGGTAAATGAGCAGTTCTTC.

The chain employs TRBV5-5 and TRBJ2-2, with D possibly being TRBD1 (6 bases). Between the trimmed V and J ends, which lost 1 base and 4 bases, there was a span of 11 bases. In germline, CDR1 is SGHKS, CDR2 YYEKEE (reference sequence). The CDR3 is 15 amino acids. The CDR3 nucleotides are TGTGCCAGCAGCTTGTCGGTCAGGGGCACCGGGGAGCTGTTTTTT. Its translation: CASSLSVRGTGELFF.

This sequence joins TRBV19 and TRBJ2-6; 7 nucleotides match TRBD1. The germline CDR1 and CDR2 sequences are LNHDA and SQIVND (reference sequence). Trimming cost V 7 bases and J 2 bases; bases outside gene matches: 5. The CDR3 extends over 15 amino acids. The CDR3: CASTSTGAGANVLTF. CDR3 coding DNA: TGTGCCAGTACTAGTACAGGGGCTGGGGCCAACGTCCTGACTTTC. Filled out from reference TRBV19 and TRBJ2-6, the complete variable domain reads DGGITQSPKYLFRKEGQNVTLSCEQNLNHDAMYWYRQDPGQGLRLIYYSQIVNDFQKGDIAEGYSVSREKKESFPLTVTSAQKNPTAFYLCASTSTGAGANVLTFGAGSRLTVL.

The CDR3 DNA reads TGCGCCAGCGTACAGGGTTTAGGGACTGAAGCTTTCTTT. This encodes CASVQGLGTEAFF. This chain links TRBV10-2 with TRBJ1-1; D may be TRBD1 (6 bases). From germline, CDR1 is WSHSY and CDR2 SAAADI. This CDR3 region has 13 residues. With 8 bases removed from V and 5 bases from J, the gap between germline ends came to 15 bases.

This clone showed up just once. The chain is built from TRBV18 and TRBJ1-6; D is possibly TRBD1 (6 bases). CDR3 length: 17 amino acids. The germline gives CDR1 KGHSH, CDR2 LQKENI. Trimming stripped 3 bases from V and 5 bases from J, with 17 bases between. The DNA of the CDR3 is TGTGCCAGCTCACCCAACAGGGCTCGGGGCGATAATTCACCCCTCCACTTT. This translates into CASSPNRARGDNSPLHF.

The rearrangement uses TRBV21-1 and TRBJ2-7; TRBD2 was called by the table and not checked on the DNA. TRBV21-1 is listed as a pseudogene. This CDR3 spans 11 amino acids. CDR3 sequence reads: CAGGLADEQYF. In DNA, the CDR3 is TGTGCCGGGGGACTAGCGGACGAGCAGTACTTC.

This CDR3 reads CASSYTRDYGSYEQYF. As DNA, the CDR3 is TGTGCCAGCAGTTACACCAGGGACTACGGCTCCTACGAGCAGTACTTC. The J gene is TRBJ2-7, the V gene TRBV6-5, with 7 positions matching TRBD2. V trimming: 2 bases; J trimming: 0 bases; junction bases outside the gene matches: 7. Germline loops: CDR1 MNHEY, CDR2 SVGAGI. There are 16 residues in the CDR3.